Below, one T cell receptor beta chain is given with its context. As yet, its antigen is unknown. Exclusion followed for patients with uncontrolled infection, other autoimmune disease, pregnancy or lactation. Germline V gives CDR1 SEHNR, CDR2 FQNEAQ (reference sequence). The CDR3 length is 14 residues. With 5 bases clipped from V and 8 bases from J, the junction kept 9 bases outside the gene matches. This specimen comes from a study of T cells in Graves' hyperthyroidism and ophthalmopathy. Broader study findings: Most thyroid clonotypes with frequency above 0.001 were detected in blood. A model built on 13 V-J features separated ophthalmopathy from stable hyperthyroidism. Ophthalmopathy, which appeared later, was predicted by the model a median about 6 months before onset.

Amplified TCR beta CDR3 regions came from RNA transcripts. First-round RT-PCR of the TCR CDR3 relied on the HTBI primer set. In TCRdb, the multiplex PCR reads were re-called with MiXCR into one record per CDR3 protein. The table shows 480,000 or so distinct CDR3 sequences, with 40% to 50% occurring only once. The sequenced material came from peripheral blood or thyroid tissue (not recorded which). The chain recombines TRBV7-9 with TRBJ2-1; 7 bases fit TRBD2. This TCR came from an adult woman with Graves' disease, either hyperthyroidism or ophthalmopathy (not recorded which). The CDR3 sequence is CASSRGLGGYEQFF. The CDR3 DNA is TGTGCCAGCAGCAGGGGACTCGGGGGGTATGAGCAGTTCTTC.